These 21 T cell receptor beta chains were all obtained from the same sample, sequenced in a study of control samples from healthy donors and cancer patients. Clones were read by immunoSEQ multiplex PCR, and TCRdb kept only the in-frame ones, dropping some. The sample lists roughly 99,000 clones; around 80% were seen once. Input material: blood. The receptors here all came from a man aged 55 to 70 in good health.

The CDR3 sequence is CASSTASYEQYF. The CDR3 DNA reads TGTGCCAGCAGTACGGCAAGCTACGAGCAGTACTTC. The rearrangement links TRBV6-5 to TRBJ2-7, with D uncertain. This CDR3 comprises 12 residues. CDR1 is MNHEY and CDR2 is SVGAGI in the germline V gene. The V and J ends lost 5 bases and 3 bases respectively, with 8 bases between them.

The rearrangement joins TRBV4-1 to TRBJ2-7; tentatively, D is TRBD2 (7 bases). The germline V gene has CDR1 MGHRA and CDR2 YSYEKL. The CDR3 is made up of 15 amino acids. Deletions cut 0 bases from V and 7 bases from J, with 16 bases between. Here the CDR3 DNA reads TGCGCCAGCAGCCAAGACCCGCGGGGGCGGGGGGAGCAGTACTTC. This gives the protein CASSQDPRGRGEQYF.

CDR3 residues: CASSFRNQPQHF. CDR3 in DNA: TGTGCCAGCAGCTTTAGAAATCAGCCCCAGCATTTT. The genes are TRBV13 and TRBJ1-5; unclear D gene. Germline V lookup: CDR1 PRHDT, CDR2 FYEKMQ (reference sequence). The CDR3 extends over 12 amino acids. V shed 3 bases and J shed 4 bases, with 4 bases lying between them.

This chain uses TRBV5-1 with TRBJ2-3, with D perhaps given as TRBD1 or TRBD2 (6 bases each). Trimming left V 0 bases short and J 4 bases short, with 9 bases between. The CDR3 consists of 14 residues. Germline CDR1 is SGHRS and CDR2 is YFSETQ. The CDR3 sequence is CASSLEGGPDTQYF. CDR3 nucleotides: TGCGCCAGCAGCTTGGAGGGGGGCCCAGATACGCAGTATTTT.

The table lists this clone with a few counts. The rearrangement uses TRBV7-9 and TRBJ2-7; 8 bases are shared with TRBD2. The CDR3 has 15 residues. Germline-derived CDR1 and CDR2 are SEHNR and FQNEAQ (reference sequence). The ends lost 1 base at V and 5 bases at J; junction bases unmatched: 7. CDR3 sequence reads: CASSLDGTRSNEQYF. CDR3 coding DNA: TGTGCCAGCAGCTTAGATGGGACTAGGTCCAACGAGCAGTACTTC. Based on the CDR3 plus reference TRBV7-9 and TRBJ2-7, the full variable domain is DTGVSQNPRHKITKRGQNVTFRCDPISEHNRLYWYRQTLGQGPEFLTYFQNEAQLEKSRLLSDRFSAERPKGSFSTLEIQRTEQGDSAMYLCASSLDGTRSNEQYFGPGTRLTVT.

The chain has TRBV28 and TRBJ2-7, with 7 bases matching TRBD1. The V and J ends lost 5 bases and 3 bases, in that order; junction bases with no gene match: 4. The length of the CDR3 is 13 residues. Germline V gene lookup returns CDR1 MDHEN and CDR2 SYDVKM. CDR3 DNA sequence: TGTGCCAGCAGTAGGACAGGAGACTACGAGCAGTACTTC. Encoded protein: CASSRTGDYEQYF.

The CDR3 region has the DNA TGCGCCAGCAGCCATCCCAGCGGGAGGGGGTTGTACAATGAGCAGTTCTTC. This translates into CASSHPSGRGLYNEQFF. The chain joins TRBV4-1 to TRBJ2-1; 10 bases match TRBD2. Trimming removed 3 bases from V and 4 bases from J; junction bases left unmatched: 9. The CDR3 loop spans 17 amino acids. In germline, CDR1 is MGHRA, CDR2 YSYEKL.

The J gene is TRBJ2-5, the V gene TRBV9; D unclear. Trimming removed 0 bases at V and 0 bases at J, with 6 bases between. The CDR3 is made up of 14 amino acids. Germline values: CDR1 SGDLS, CDR2 YYNGEE. CDR3 amino acids: CASSVVPDQETQYF. The CDR3 DNA reads as TGTGCCAGCAGCGTAGTACCCGACCAAGAGACCCAGTACTTC.

Here the CDR3 DNA reads TGTGCCTGCCCTCGGGGGACAGCCAACACAGATACGCAGTATTTT. It yields the protein CACPRGTANTDTQYF. The genes are TRBV30 and TRBJ2-3, with D maybe TRBD1 (7 bases). V shed 6 bases and J shed 2 bases, with 18 bases lying between them. Germline CDR1 and CDR2: GTSNPN and SVGIG (reference sequence). The CDR3 sequence is 15 residues long. Together with reference TRBV30 and TRBJ2-3, the CDR3 gives the full variable domain: SQTIHQWPATLVQPVGSPLSLECTVEGTSNPNLYWYRQAAGRGLQLLFYSVGIGQISSEVPQNLSASRPQDRQFILSSKKLLLSDSGFYLCACPRGTANTDTQYFGPGTRLTVL.

This chain joins TRBV7-2 and TRBJ2-1; D call uncertain. The CDR3 consists of 13 residues. CDR1 and CDR2 (germline): SGHTA, FQGNSA. Trimming removed 0 bases from V and 4 bases from J, with 4 bases in between. The CDR3 nucleotides read TGTGCCAGCAGCTTAGCTGTTTACAATGAGCAGTTCTTC. Translated: CASSLAVYNEQFF.

The J gene is TRBJ2-6, the V gene TRBV6-5; D gene uncertain. The V and J ends lost 5 bases and 1 base respectively, with 3 bases between them. The CDR3 loop spans 13 amino acids. Germline V gene sequence: CDR1 MNHEY, CDR2 SVGAGI. DNA of the CDR3: TGTGCCAGCAGTCATTCTGGGGCCAACGTCCTGACTTTC. It translates to CASSHSGANVLTF.

The CDR3, as DNA: TGTGCCAGCAGCTCCGGGGAGGAGGAGACCCAGTACTTC. It is translated as CASSSGEEETQYF. The gene calls are TRBV7-9 and TRBJ2-5; a possible D gene is TRBD2 (6 bases). CDR3 length: 13 residues. Germline CDR1 reads SEHNR; CDR2 reads FQNEAQ (reference sequence). The V end was cut by 4 bases, the J end by 5 bases, with 11 bases between.

The CDR3 is CASSLGNSYEQYF. CDR3 nucleotides: TGCGCCAGCAGCTTGGGGAACTCCTACGAGCAGTACTTC. This chain uses TRBV5-1 with TRBJ2-7; the D is unclear. V lost 0 bases to trimming and J lost 0 bases, with 4 bases between them. This CDR3 comprises 13 residues. Germline V lookup: CDR1 SGHRS, CDR2 YFSETQ.

The rearrangement links TRBV4-1 to TRBJ2-7, with 7 positions matching TRBD1. This CDR3 is built from 14 residues. Losses at the gene ends were 4 bases for V and 2 bases for J; bases not matched to a gene: 5. Germline CDR1 is MGHRA and CDR2 is YSYEKL. The CDR3 here is CASSRPDRTYEQYF. The CDR3 coding sequence is TGCGCCAGCAGCCGCCCGGACAGGACCTACGAGCAGTACTTC.

The gene calls are TRBV6-5 and TRBJ2-3; D unresolved. Germline V gene lookup returns CDR1 MNHEY and CDR2 SVGAGI. The CDR3 spans 16 residues. With 0 bases removed from V and 3 bases from J, the gap between germline ends came to 13 bases. As DNA, the CDR3 is TGTGCCAGCAGTTACTCGGGGTTCTTGGTGACAGATACGCAGTATTTT. Translated: CASSYSGFLVTDTQYF.

This chain links TRBV4-2 with TRBJ2-1; no firm D call. The CDR3 is 17 amino acids. Per the germline V gene, CDR1 is LGHNA and CDR2 is YNFKEQ. Trimming took off 0 bases at V and 6 bases at J, with 18 bases between the two ends. CDR3 residues: CASSQEARATFTNEQFF. The CDR3, as DNA: TGTGCCAGCAGCCAAGAGGCACGGGCCACCTTTACCAATGAGCAGTTCTTC.

The V gene is TRBV6-2 or TRBV6-3, the J gene TRBJ2-7; perhaps TRBD1 as D (6 bases). The CDR3 has 16 amino acids. From germline, CDR1 is MNHEY and CDR2 SVGEGT. The V gene lost 5 bases and the J gene lost 5 bases, with 22 bases spanning the gap. This CDR3 is CASSRLSQGRRNEQYF. CDR3 DNA sequence: TGTGCCAGCAGTCGCCTTTCGCAGGGGCGACGAAACGAGCAGTACTTC.

CDR3 nucleotide sequence: TGTGCCAGCTCACAGCAGCAAGAGACCCAGTACTTC. Residues: CASSQQQETQYF. The rearrangement links TRBV18 to TRBJ2-5; the D is unclear. Per the germline V gene, CDR1 is KGHSH and CDR2 is LQKENI. There are 12 residues in the CDR3. Trimming pared 4 bases from V and 2 bases from J, leaving 5 bases between.

The chain is built from TRBV10-1 and TRBJ2-7; 7 bases agree with TRBD1. The germline V gene has CDR1 WNHNN and CDR2 SYGVQD (reference sequence). The trim removed 2 bases at V and 3 bases at J, leaving 4 bases unmatched. The CDR3 runs to 14 residues. CDR3 loop: CASSENRGLYEQYF. In DNA, the CDR3 is TGCGCCAGCAGTGAGAACAGGGGCCTCTACGAGCAGTACTTC.

The gene calls are TRBV27 and TRBJ2-7; D gene unclear. Germline lookup yields CDR1 MNHEY and CDR2 SMNVEV (reference sequence). The CDR3 covers 16 residues. Trimming pared 1 base from V and 0 bases from J, leaving 13 bases between. The CDR3 loop reads CASSLFPLISSYEQYF. CDR3 nucleotide sequence: TGTGCCAGCAGTTTATTCCCCTTGATAAGCTCCTACGAGCAGTACTTC.

This sequence joins TRBV3-1 (or the pseudogene TRBV3-2) and TRBJ2-3; TRBD1 is a possible D gene (6 bases). Germline values: CDR1 LGHDT, CDR2 YNNKEL (reference sequence). Trimming stripped 3 bases from V and 3 bases from J, with 31 bases between. The CDR3 totals 21 residues. This CDR3 reads CASSHVSPPRQAEVGTDTQYF. The CDR3 nucleotides are TGTGCCAGCAGCCATGTCTCCCCCCCGCGACAGGCGGAGGTTGGTACAGATACGCAGTATTTT.